This T cell receptor beta chain was found in a study of PD-L1 blockade in urothelial cancer. Study background: The study recovered a median of 141,255 T cells per blood sample. Whole-study findings and limits: Larger 3-week expansion of tumor-associated blood clones was seen in durable-benefit patients.

Indicated time point: peripheral blood 6 weeks after treatment start. The cohort comprised individuals with locally advanced or metastatic urothelial carcinoma. In each PCR, synthetic TCR analog templates were spiked in. The table came from immunoSEQ multiplex PCR; TCRdb's copy has only in-frame clones and leaves some out. The sample holds around 80,000 clones; roughly 90% are singletons and the top ten take around 0.94%. A single count supports this clone. Its antigen is as yet unknown. This CDR3 contains 16 residues. Looked up from germline, CDR1 is MNHNY and CDR2 is SVGAGI (reference sequence). With 2 bases removed from V and 0 bases from J, the gap between germline ends came to 13 bases.

This sequence was found in a woman of 80 years or more with urothelial cancer. The source material was PBMCs, sampled around atezolizumab (anti-PD-L1) treatment. The J gene is TRBJ1-1, the V gene TRBV6-6; D is undetermined. For the CDR3, the DNA is TGTGCCAGCAGTTACCCTTCGAAAACTTTGAACACTGAAGCTTTCTTT. This encodes CASSYPSKTLNTEAFF.